A single sample is the source of the 3 T cell receptor beta chains below, sequenced in a study of blood T cell repertoires in COVID-19. Method: immunoSEQ multiplex PCR; TCRdb's copy keeps in-frame clones and lacks some. The sample consists of under 95,000 clones, approximately 90% of them appearing once. The sequencing input was peripheral blood. The receptors here all came from a man in his fifties or sixties with COVID-19, enrolled during active disease.

This chain joins TRBV11-2 and TRBJ2-3; 7 bases map to TRBD1. Germline V gene data show CDR1 as SGHAT and CDR2 as FQNNGV. Germline trimming cut 6 bases from V and 4 bases from J; bases unmatched to any gene: 10. There are 15 residues in the CDR3. The CDR3 region is CASRFTGTESDTQYF. The CDR3 DNA reads TGTGCCAGCAGGTTCACCGGGACAGAGTCAGATACGCAGTATTTT.

The V gene is TRBV15, the J gene TRBJ2-3, with D perhaps TRBD2 (5 bases). Germline-derived CDR1 and CDR2 are LNHNV and YYDKDF (reference sequence). The CDR3 loop spans 14 amino acids. Trimming took 0 bases from V and 10 from J, leaving 14 bases between them. CDR3 nucleotides: TGTGCCACCAGCAGAGAGGATGCGGGTCTTGCGCAGTATTTT. It yields the protein CATSREDAGLAQYF.

This clone was observed a single time. The chain couples TRBV9 to TRBJ1-1; TRBD1 might be the D (5 bases). The CDR3 consists of 15 residues. Trimming pared 0 bases from V and 4 bases from J, leaving 13 bases between. Germline CDR1 reads SGDLS; CDR2 reads YYNGEE. The CDR3: CASSVAGGRTTEAFF. CDR3 DNA sequence: TGTGCCAGCAGCGTAGCCGGGGGGAGGACCACTGAAGCTTTCTTT.